Listed here is a single T cell receptor beta chain. This sample was included in a study of blood T cell repertoires in COVID-19. The CDR3 contains 18 residues. Trimming removed 2 bases from V and 3 bases from J; junction bases left unmatched: 11. Germline V gives CDR1 LNHDA, CDR2 SQIVND (reference sequence). Generated by immunoSEQ multiplex PCR, the TCRdb table keeps only in-frame clones and is missing some. The sample lists fewer than 300,000 clones, approximately 84% occurring once. The material sequenced was peripheral blood. The sequence was collected from a human donor in a cohort sampled during active COVID-19. This chain links TRBV19 with TRBJ2-1; 9 nucleotides agree with TRBD2. The CDR3 DNA sequence: TGTGCCAGTAGTATAACGAGGGGTGCGGGAGGGTTCTACAATGAGCAGTTCTTC. It translates to CASSITRGAGGFYNEQFF.